What follows is one T cell receptor beta chain and its context. This clone was seen a handful of times. Which antigen it targets is not known. Base qualities are not at hand, and no much larger clone is one base apart. Taken from the germline V gene (reference sequence), the CDR1 and CDR2 loops are PRHDT and FYEKMQ. V loses 5 bases at its end and J loses 13 bases; junction bases beyond the gene matches: 14. The CDR3 covers 16 residues, taking in both the cysteine and the phenylalanine. Only the CDR3 region is kept as DNA, spanning 48 bases read in frame from base 1. Library preparation employed the immunoSEQ multiplex PCR assay. For the multiplex PCR, a mixture combining 60 forward primers for TCR Vbeta segments and 13 reverse primers for TCR Jbeta segments was used. The CDR3 region of rearranged TCR beta genes was amplified from genomic DNA by a multiplex PCR assay. The Illumina HiSeq System was used to sequence the amplified TCR beta libraries as 87-base-pair reads. Concerning the study's data processing: A later analysis tallied roughly 80 million unique TCR beta chains across the 550 to 850 repertoires, and roughly 11 million of those chains were shared by two or more donors. To remove PCR and sequencing errors, raw reads were error-corrected and collapsed into unique sequences using a nearest-neighbor algorithm that merged closely related sequences. Alignment of CDR3 sequences to IMGT reference sequences was used to assign V, D and J gene segments. For a sequence to be retained, a match of at least six nucleotides to both a V gene segment and a J gene segment was required. A rearrangement counted as productive if the CDR3 had no stop codons and remained in frame with V and J, and every other rearrangement counted as non-productive. CDR3 was defined by IMGT convention, running from the second conserved V-encoded cysteine to the conserved J-encoded phenylalanine. The earlier analysis of about 590 of the donors excluded sequences that lacked an unambiguous match to a single V gene segment. In an earlier analysis of approximately 560 of the donors, a V segment was called functional when productive rearrangements were above 56.7%, and segregating when the standard deviation between donors exceeded 5%. A statistical classification framework was developed to diagnose cytomegalovirus status using the catalog of TCR beta chain sequences. In a later analysis, TCR nucleotide sequences were compared against IMGT/GENE-DB human TR gene sequences so that V and J genes could be assigned. Using the TCRdist pipeline, a later analysis assigned CDR3 sequences along with most-parsimonious VDJ recombination scenarios. In a later analysis, each TCR beta chain was defined by its CDR3 amino acid sequence together with its V-gene family, and reads lacking a unique V-gene family were excluded. As a way to deal with suspected cross-contamination and a sequencing artifact, a later analysis dropped hundreds of nucleotide sequences that were highly shared and had low generation probability. In a later analysis, a clonal expansion index for each public chain was calculated from normalized within-repertoire ranks of inferred template counts. Generation probabilities in a later analysis came from a VDJ recombination model fitted to out-of-frame rearrangements, and those results were checked against IGoR. A later analysis scored TCR-TCR, TCR-HLA and TCR-CMV co-occurrence with hypergeometric tests, applying a repertoire-size bias correction to TCR pairs. In a later analysis, false discovery rates were estimated by permuting HLA or CMV assignments 20 times. In a later analysis, co-occurring TCRs were grouped with DBSCAN, and TCRdist sequence similarity was added when clustering was performed within HLA-allele-positive subsets. Co-occurrence clustering excluded repertoires with fewer than 30,000 or more than 120,000 public chains, plus five with anomalous nucleotide sharing. TCRdb stores this immuneACCESS table with in-frame sequences only. Part of the clones is absent; in the studies checked, under half of the shortfall reflects unresolved V genes, and no reason is known for the rest. D and trimming come from the DNA, and the V and J calls and clone size come from that table. Recorded for this sample are fewer than 120,000 clones; around 85% of them occurred a single time. About 1.8% of the sample is in the top ten clones.

In total, 500 to 700 healthy bone marrow donors made up the cohort. All cohort members were sampled while nominally healthy, although unrecorded immune exposures were likely present. The donor tested CMV seronegative and was one of the 352 seronegative cohort members. Each donor provided a peripheral blood sample, and peripheral blood mononuclear cells were used for TCR beta sequencing. Genomic DNA was extracted from the blood cell samples with the Qiagen DNeasy Blood Extraction Kit. The sample comes from a study of cytomegalovirus exposure and HLA in healthy donors (TCRdb year 2017). About the investigation overall: An earlier analysis of approximately 640 of the donors reported roughly 300 Gb of sequence data and roughly 100 million unique TCR beta sequences from 150 million to 200 million T cells. Among the roughly 400 genotyped donors, around 81% belonged to the genetic ancestry cluster associated with self-reported Caucasian donors. Four to six DR-DQ haplotypes were handled as single units for association and clustering, since linkage in the cohort was strong. The study combined high-throughput TCR immunosequencing, statistical association of individual TCRs with disease status, and machine learning to predict cytomegalovirus infection status. HLA typing covered class I and class II loci at four-digit resolution. Alongside the repertoire data, information on donor age, sex, ethnicity and CMV serostatus was compiled. An earlier analysis of around 580 of the donors used high-throughput TCR beta sequencing to judge whether each TCR beta V gene segment behaved as functional or pseudogenic. In a later analysis, previously published TCR beta repertoires from 550 to 750 donors were re-analyzed and high-resolution HLA genotyping was added so that TCR occurrence patterns could be studied. Rather than drawing on any new phenotypic data, the later analysis identified candidate immune exposures from TCR beta sequences and the way those sequences occurred across donors. In a later genetic analysis, genome-wide SNP genotypes for about three fifths of the roughly 670 donors were used, and that subset was treated as a discovery cohort. Every discovery cohort repertoire had been produced on one sequencing platform. The study profiled the T cell repertoires of under 850 subjects by immunosequencing and related them to cytomegalovirus serostatus. The aim of the study was to test whether cataloging public T cell receptors could identify signatures of past pathogen exposure. Along with the roughly 710-subject first cohort, a separate validation cohort of 120 different subjects was used. Across 398 genotyped donors of the cohort, an average of 235,054 unique TCR beta nucleotide sequences per donor were sequenced, and approximately 17% of those sequences were non-productive. The number of typed donors differed by locus: roughly 629-640 for A, B, C, DRB1 and DQB1; 500 to 550 for DQA1; approximately 600 for DPA1; and roughly 490 for DPB1. Roughly 310 gigabases of sequencing data and approximately 85 million unique TCR sequences were included in an early release covering about 600 HLA-typed donors.

Study-wide conclusions, independent of this receptor: This cohort had only TCR beta chains sequenced, and the lack of alpha or paired-chain data limited which features could be detected. Assigning TCR associations to individual alleles was difficult when HLA alleles, especially DR and DQ, strongly co-occurred. In a later analysis, the rate of TCR association differed among HLA loci, with DRB1 alleles having the most associated TCRs and HLA-C alleles having the fewest. The sequencing pipeline was judged likely to have produced a cluster of highly shared sequence variants as a technical artifact. A later analysis found that most CMV-associated TCR beta chains appeared HLA-restricted, with HLA associations seemingly driven largely by CMV exposure. Because counts were too low, roughly 18 rarely observed V segments, including chromosome 9 orphons, were left out of the earlier analysis of 500 to 650 of the donors. The only immune exposure information available for the cohort was CMV serostatus. Some IMGT-functional V segments, including TRBV6-2 and TRBV6-3, could not be told apart with the 87-base-pair reads, so those segments were excluded. An earlier analysis of around 500 of the donors showed that most TCR beta V segments appeared in productive rearrangements either about 87% or about 30% of the time, which broadly matched IMGT annotations. A total of 150 to 200 TCR beta chains were listed by the study as associated with cytomegalovirus. A later analysis found that HLA-associated TCR beta chains were more clonally expanded and had lower generation probabilities than equally common non-associated chains. The authors suggested that the approach could potentially be extended to other disease states and immunological phenotypes. Because HLA typing was unavailable for some donors at each locus, only the typed subset was used in association tests. In a later analysis, some 17,000 TCR beta sequences were associated with specific HLA alleles at a false discovery rate of 0.05. A further reported finding was that TCR beta sequences accurately predicted the HLA-A and HLA-B alleles for most subjects in the first cohort. In a later analysis, several top co-occurrence clusters were reported to appear linked to parvovirus B19, influenza, CMV and Epstein-Barr virus. Most TCR sequences were observed very rarely across donors, whereas some public TCRs were present in many individuals. V-gene and J-gene trimming of TCR beta chains was associated with a missense DCLRE1C variant in a later genetic analysis, and the association was replicated in an independent cohort. In vitro tests confirmed that a few of the cytomegalovirus-associated TCR beta chains recognize cytomegalovirus antigens. The presence/absence analyses assumed that sequencing depth was roughly uniform across donors, and that assumption may not be true. Linkage disequilibrium might explain the correlated functional status among segregating V segments, but an unknown experimental factor could not be excluded. Cytomegalovirus status was reported to be diagnosed by the classifier with high specificity and sensitivity in both the original and validation cohorts. A later genetic analysis reported fewer N-insertions in productive TCRs among donors in an Asian-associated ancestry cluster than the 666-donor mean.

The chain joins TRBV13 to TRBJ2-1, with 13 central nucleotides matching TRBD2. The source material was PBMCs. The clonotype was recovered from a man aged 35-49 years in good health and CMV-seronegative. The nucleotide sequence reads as follows: TGTGCCAGCAGCGGATGGACTAGCGGGGGCCCCGAGGAACAGTTCTTC. Translated, this is CASSGWTSGGPEEQFF.